One T cell receptor beta chain is described in this entry. Data came from immunoSEQ multiplex PCR; TCRdb stores just in-frame clones and leaves some out. This table holds around 100,000 clones, 90% found once. The CDR3 totals 16 residues. Germline CDR1 is SGHVS and CDR2 is FNYEAQ. With 1 base clipped from V and 2 bases from J, the junction kept 6 bases outside the gene matches. The data derive from a study of T cell responses to AZD1222 COVID-19 vaccine. The V gene is TRBV7-6, the J gene TRBJ2-5, with TRBD1 matching 8 bases. The sequence was obtained from an adult in good health. Source: peripheral blood, taken on day 0 of AZD1222 vaccination. The CDR3 nucleotides read TGTGCCAGCAGCTTAGGAGGGACAGGCCAGCAAGAGACCCAGTACTTC. This sequence encodes CASSLGGTGQQETQYF.